This TCR beta chain comes out of a study of blood T cell repertoires in COVID-19. Background on the study: Samples of COVID-19 (acute and convalescent) were obtained from the United States, Italy and Spain.

This clone was seen only once. Generated by immunoSEQ multiplex PCR, the TCRdb table keeps only in-frame clones and is missing some. This sample has roughly 69,000 clones; around three quarters occur once, and the top ten carry less than 6%. This sequence was found in a human donor in a cohort sampled during active COVID-19. Sample: peripheral blood.

The CDR3 loop is CASSPTSRDSDTQYF. The CDR3 DNA reads TGCGCCAGCAGTCCGACTAGCCGAGACTCGGATACGCAGTATTTT. The chain recombines TRBV5-1 with TRBJ2-3, with 7 bases that match TRBD2. The V gene end was trimmed by 5 bases and the J gene end by 6 bases; junction bases not matched to a gene: 12. The CDR3 has 15 residues. Germline assignment: CDR1 SGHRS and CDR2 YFSETQ.